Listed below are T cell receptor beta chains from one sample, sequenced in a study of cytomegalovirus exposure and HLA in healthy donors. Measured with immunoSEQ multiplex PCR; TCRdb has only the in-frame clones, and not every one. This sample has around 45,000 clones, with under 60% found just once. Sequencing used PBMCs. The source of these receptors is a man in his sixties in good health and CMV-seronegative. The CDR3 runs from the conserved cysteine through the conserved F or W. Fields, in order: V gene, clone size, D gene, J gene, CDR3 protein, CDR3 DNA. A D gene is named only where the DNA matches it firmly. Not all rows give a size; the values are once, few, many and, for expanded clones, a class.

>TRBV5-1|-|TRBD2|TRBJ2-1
CASSLSRLAGEENEQFF
TGCGCCAGCAGCCTCTCTCGACTAGCGGGAGAGGAGAATGAGCAGTTCTTC
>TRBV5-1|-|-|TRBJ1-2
CASQGIGYGYTF
TGCGCCAGCCAGGGGATCGGCTATGGCTACACCTTC
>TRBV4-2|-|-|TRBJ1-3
CASSLEQSSGNTIYF
TGTGCCAGCAGCCTGGAGCAAAGTAGTGGAAACACCATATATTTT
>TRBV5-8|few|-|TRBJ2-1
CASSLVGSSYNEQFF
TGTGCCAGCAGCTTGGTTGGGAGCTCCTACAATGAGCAGTTCTTC
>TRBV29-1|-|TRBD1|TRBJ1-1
CSVEGTGGLDTEAFF
TGCAGCGTTGAGGGGACAGGGGGCTTGGACACTGAAGCTTTCTTT
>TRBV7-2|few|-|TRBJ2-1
CASSLIKSNEQFF
TGTGCCAGCAGCCTAATCAAAAGTAATGAGCAGTTCTTC
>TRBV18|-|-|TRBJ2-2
CASSASTGELFF
TGTGCCAGCTCCGCGAGCACCGGGGAGCTGTTTTTT
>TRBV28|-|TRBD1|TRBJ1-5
CASSFRTGGRQPQHF
TGTGCCAGCAGTTTCCGGACAGGGGGCCGCCAGCCCCAGCATTTT
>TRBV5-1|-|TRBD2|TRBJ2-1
CASSLLAGGRDNEQFF
TGCGCCAGCAGCTTGCTGGCGGGAGGGAGGGACAATGAGCAGTTCTTC
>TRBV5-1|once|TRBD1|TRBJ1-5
CASSLEGQVGQPQHF
TGCGCCAGCAGCTTGGAGGGACAGGTGGGTCAGCCCCAGCATTTT
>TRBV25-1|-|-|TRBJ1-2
CASTRQNYGYTF
TGTGCCAGCACCCGACAGAACTATGGCTACACCTTC
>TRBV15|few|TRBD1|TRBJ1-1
CATSRDGTGGTEAFF
TGTGCCACCAGCAGAGACGGGACAGGGGGCACTGAAGCTTTCTTT
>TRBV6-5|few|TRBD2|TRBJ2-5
CASIPAGVETQYF
TGTGCCAGCATTCCAGCGGGAGTGGAGACCCAGTACTTC
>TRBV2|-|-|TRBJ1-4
CASRLLQAATNEKLFF
TGTGCCAGCAGGTTGTTGCAGGCCGCAACTAATGAAAAACTGTTTTTT
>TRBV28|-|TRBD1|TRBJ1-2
CASSLGQGMGYGYTF
TGTGCCAGCAGTCTAGGACAGGGGATGGGCTATGGCTACACCTTC
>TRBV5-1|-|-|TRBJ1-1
CASSSLGAGGNTEAFF
TGCGCCAGCAGCTCGCTGGGCGCGGGGGGTAACACTGAAGCTTTCTTT
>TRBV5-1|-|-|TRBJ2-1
CASSFMQDNEQFF
TGCGCCAGCAGCTTTATGCAGGACAATGAGCAGTTCTTC
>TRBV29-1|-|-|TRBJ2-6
CSVGGRGSGANVLTF
TGCAGCGTTGGAGGCAGGGGTTCTGGGGCCAACGTCCTGACTTTC
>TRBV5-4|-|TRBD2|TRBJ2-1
CASSSIAGRDNEQFF
TGTGCCAGCAGCTCAATAGCGGGACGGGACAATGAGCAGTTCTTC
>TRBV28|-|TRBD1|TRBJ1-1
CASSFVLPRLNRDRGDMNTEAFF
TGTGCCAGCAGTTTCGTGCTCCCTCGGCTAAACCGGGACAGGGGGGACATGAACACTGAAGCTTTCTTT
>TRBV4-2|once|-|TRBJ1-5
CASSPGGEGNQPQHF
TGTGCCAGCAGCCCCGGGGGAGAAGGCAATCAGCCCCAGCATTTT
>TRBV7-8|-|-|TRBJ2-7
CASTPLFRGEQYF
TGTGCCAGCACCCCGTTGTTTCGGGGCGAGCAGTACTTC
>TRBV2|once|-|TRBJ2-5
CASSQDLWETQYF
TGTGCCAGCAGCCAGGATCTTTGGGAGACCCAGTACTTC
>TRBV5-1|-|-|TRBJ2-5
CASSLISGGETQYF
TGCGCCAGCAGCTTGATATCGGGCGGGGAGACCCAGTACTTC
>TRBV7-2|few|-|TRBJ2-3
CASSSKLGADTQYF
TGTGCCAGCAGCTCTAAACTCGGGGCAGATACGCAGTATTTT
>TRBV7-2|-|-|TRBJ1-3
CASSSGIRGTGNTIYF
TGTGCCAGCAGCTCAGGGATCAGGGGTACAGGAAACACCATATATTTT
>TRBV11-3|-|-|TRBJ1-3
CASSSRTTGNTIYF
TGTGCCAGCAGCTCCAGGACAACTGGAAACACCATATATTTT
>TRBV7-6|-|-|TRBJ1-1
CASSLNGVSTEAFF
TGTGCCAGCAGCTTAAACGGGGTTTCGACTGAAGCTTTCTTT
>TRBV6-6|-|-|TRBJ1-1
CASSTGNTEAFF
TGTGCCAGCAGCACGGGGAACACTGAAGCTTTCTTT
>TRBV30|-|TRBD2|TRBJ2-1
CAWSYSSGRAGEQFF
TGTGCCTGGAGTTACTCTAGCGGGAGGGCCGGGGAGCAGTTCTTC
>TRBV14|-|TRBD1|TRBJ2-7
CASSPSDRSYYEQYF
TGTGCCAGCAGCCCCTCGGACAGGTCTTACTACGAGCAGTACTTC
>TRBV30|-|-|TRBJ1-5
CAWSLGANQPQHF
TGTGCCTGGAGCCTGGGGGCGAACCAGCCCCAGCATTTT
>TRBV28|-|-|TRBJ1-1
CASSPRGYTEAFF
TGTGCCAGCAGTCCGCGAGGATACACTGAAGCTTTCTTT
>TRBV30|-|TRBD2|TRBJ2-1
CAWSTSRASGGVEQFF
TGTGCCTGGAGTACTTCAAGGGCTAGCGGGGGAGTCGAGCAGTTCTTC
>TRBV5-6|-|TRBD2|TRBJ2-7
CASSLGWAGGIYEQYF
TGTGCCAGCAGCTTGGGATGGGCGGGAGGGATCTACGAGCAGTACTTC
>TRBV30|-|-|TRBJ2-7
CAWRLIDEQYF
TGTGCCTGGAGGTTAATTGACGAGCAGTACTTC
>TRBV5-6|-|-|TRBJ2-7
CASEAGLASYEQYF
TGTGCCTCCGAGGCGGGCCTGGCGTCCTACGAGCAGTACTTC
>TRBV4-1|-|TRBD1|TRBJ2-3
CASSQDLDRGSDTQYF
TGCGCCAGCAGCCAAGATTTGGACAGGGGATCGGATACGCAGTATTTT
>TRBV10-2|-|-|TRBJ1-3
CASSESERDTIYF
TGCGCCAGCAGTGAGTCCGAGAGAGACACCATATATTTT
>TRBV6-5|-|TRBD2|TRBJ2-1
CASRGDLAGVNEQFF
TGTGCCAGCCGAGGGGATCTAGCGGGAGTTAATGAGCAGTTCTTC
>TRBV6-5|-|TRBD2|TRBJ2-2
CASRTSGLGTGELFF
TGTGCCAGCAGGACTAGCGGGTTAGGGACCGGGGAGCTGTTTTTT
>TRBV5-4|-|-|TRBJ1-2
CASSQTQVTAMRYTF
TGTGCCAGCAGTCAAACGCAGGTTACCGCTATGCGCTACACCTTC
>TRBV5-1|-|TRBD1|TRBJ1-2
CASSRDRGYGYTF
TGCGCCAGCAGCCGGGACAGGGGCTATGGCTACACCTTC
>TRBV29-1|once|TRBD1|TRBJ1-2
CSVEHNTGGGLLTF
TGCAGCGTTGAACATAACACAGGGGGCGGACTCCTCACCTTC
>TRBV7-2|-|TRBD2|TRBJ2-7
CASSLGLAGGIAYEQYF
TGTGCCAGCAGCTTGGGACTAGCAGGGGGAATCGCCTACGAGCAGTACTTC
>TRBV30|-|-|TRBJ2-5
CAWSPKGGKETQYF
TGTGCCTGGAGCCCTAAGGGGGGGAAGGAGACCCAGTACTTC
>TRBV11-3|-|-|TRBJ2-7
CASRQGPGYEQYF
TGTGCCAGCCGCCAGGGGCCGGGATACGAGCAGTACTTC
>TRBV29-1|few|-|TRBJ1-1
CSVAGLWETEAFF
TGCAGTGTGGCAGGACTATGGGAAACTGAAGCTTTCTTT
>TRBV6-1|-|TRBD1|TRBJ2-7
CASSEERGTGSSYEQYF
TGTGCCAGCAGTGAAGAAAGAGGGACAGGCAGCTCCTACGAGCAGTACTTC
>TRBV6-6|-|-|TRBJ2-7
CASSYGAGYEQYF
TGTGCCAGCAGTTACGGGGCCGGCTACGAGCAGTACTTC
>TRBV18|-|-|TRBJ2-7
CASSPRANPYEQYF
TGTGCCAGCTCACCACGGGCGAACCCCTACGAGCAGTACTTC
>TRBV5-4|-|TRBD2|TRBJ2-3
CASSLLAGGPQDTQYF
TGTGCCAGCAGCTTGTTAGCGGGAGGGCCGCAAGATACGCAGTATTTT
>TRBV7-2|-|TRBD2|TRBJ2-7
CASSLAGTSGSAHEQYF
TGTGCCAGCAGCTTAGCGGGAACTAGCGGGAGTGCTCACGAGCAGTACTTC